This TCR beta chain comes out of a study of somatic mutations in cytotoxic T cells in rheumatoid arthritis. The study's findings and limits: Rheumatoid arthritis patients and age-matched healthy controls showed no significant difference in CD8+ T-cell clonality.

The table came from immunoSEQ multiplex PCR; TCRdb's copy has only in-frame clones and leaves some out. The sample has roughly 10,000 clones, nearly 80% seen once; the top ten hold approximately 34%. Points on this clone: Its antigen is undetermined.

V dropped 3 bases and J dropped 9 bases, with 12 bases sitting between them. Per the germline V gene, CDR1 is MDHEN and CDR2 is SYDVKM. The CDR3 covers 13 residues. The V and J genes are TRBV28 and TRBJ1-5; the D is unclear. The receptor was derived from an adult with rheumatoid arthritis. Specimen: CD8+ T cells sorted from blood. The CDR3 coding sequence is TGTGCCAGCAGTTTGATAGGGAAAAGGCCCCAGCATTTT. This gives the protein CASSLIGKRPQHF.